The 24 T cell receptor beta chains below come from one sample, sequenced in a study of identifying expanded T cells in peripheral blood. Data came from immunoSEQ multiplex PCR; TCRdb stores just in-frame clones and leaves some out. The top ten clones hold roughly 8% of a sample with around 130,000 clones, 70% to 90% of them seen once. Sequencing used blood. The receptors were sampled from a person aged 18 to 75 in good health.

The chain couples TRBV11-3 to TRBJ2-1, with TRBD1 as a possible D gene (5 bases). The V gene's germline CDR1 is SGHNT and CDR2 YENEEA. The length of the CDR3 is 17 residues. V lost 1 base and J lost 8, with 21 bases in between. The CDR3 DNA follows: TGTGCCAGCAGCTTAGCTGGTGGGGCTAGTGTTATCGATGAGCAGTTCTTC. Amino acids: CASSLAGGASVIDEQFF.

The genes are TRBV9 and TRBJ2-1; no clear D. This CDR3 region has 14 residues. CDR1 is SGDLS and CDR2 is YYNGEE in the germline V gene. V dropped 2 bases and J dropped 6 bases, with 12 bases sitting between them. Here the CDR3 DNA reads TGTGCCAGCAGCGTCTTAGCCCCCCGCAATGAGCAGTTCTTC. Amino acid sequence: CASSVLAPRNEQFF.

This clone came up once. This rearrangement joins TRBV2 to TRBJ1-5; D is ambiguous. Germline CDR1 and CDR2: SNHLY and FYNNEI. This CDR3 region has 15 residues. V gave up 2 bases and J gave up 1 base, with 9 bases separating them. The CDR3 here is CASSEKMRSNQPQHF. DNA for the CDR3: TGTGCCAGCAGTGAAAAGATGAGAAGCAATCAGCCCCAGCATTTT.

CDR3 sequence reads: CASSPPGLDYGYTF. The CDR3 coding sequence is TGTGCCAGCAGCCCTCCAGGGTTGGACTATGGCTACACCTTC. The J gene is TRBJ1-2, the V gene TRBV7-9; the D gene is possibly TRBD1 (5 bases). The CDR3 runs 14 residues. Trimming stripped 5 bases from V and 3 bases from J, with 13 bases between. Germline loops: CDR1 SEHNR, CDR2 FQNEAQ (reference sequence).

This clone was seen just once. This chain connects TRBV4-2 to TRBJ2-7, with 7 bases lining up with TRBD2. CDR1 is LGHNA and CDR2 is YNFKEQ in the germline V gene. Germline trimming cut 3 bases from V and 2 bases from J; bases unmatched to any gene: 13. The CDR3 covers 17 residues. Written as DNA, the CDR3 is TGTGCCAGCAGCCAGTACCCTAGGACTAGGGAGACCTACGAGCAGTACTTC. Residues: CASSQYPRTRETYEQYF.

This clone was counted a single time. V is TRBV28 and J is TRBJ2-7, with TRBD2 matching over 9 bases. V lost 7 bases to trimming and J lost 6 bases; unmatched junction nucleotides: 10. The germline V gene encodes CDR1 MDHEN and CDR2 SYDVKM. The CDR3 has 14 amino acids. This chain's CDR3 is CASTWGSGSFEQYF. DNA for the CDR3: TGTGCCAGCACCTGGGGTAGCGGGAGTTTCGAGCAGTACTTC.

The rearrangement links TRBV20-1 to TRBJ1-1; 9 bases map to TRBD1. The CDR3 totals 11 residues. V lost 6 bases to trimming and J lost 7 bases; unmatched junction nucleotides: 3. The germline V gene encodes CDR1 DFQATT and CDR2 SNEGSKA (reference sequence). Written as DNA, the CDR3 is TGCAGTGCCATGACAGGGGGTGAAGCTTTCTTT. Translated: CSAMTGGEAFF.

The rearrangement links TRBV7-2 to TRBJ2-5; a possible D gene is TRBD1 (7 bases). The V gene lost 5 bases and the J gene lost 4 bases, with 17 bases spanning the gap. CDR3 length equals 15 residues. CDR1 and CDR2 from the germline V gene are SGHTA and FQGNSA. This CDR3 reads CASSPSPQGGETQYF. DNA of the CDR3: TGTGCCAGCAGCCCCAGCCCCCAGGGGGGAGAGACCCAGTACTTC.

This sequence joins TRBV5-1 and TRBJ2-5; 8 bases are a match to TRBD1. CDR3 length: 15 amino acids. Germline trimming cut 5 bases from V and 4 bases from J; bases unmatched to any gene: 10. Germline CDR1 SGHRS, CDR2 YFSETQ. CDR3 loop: CASRPFGQGRETQYF. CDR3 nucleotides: TGCGCCAGCAGACCCTTCGGACAGGGCAGAGAGACCCAGTACTTC.

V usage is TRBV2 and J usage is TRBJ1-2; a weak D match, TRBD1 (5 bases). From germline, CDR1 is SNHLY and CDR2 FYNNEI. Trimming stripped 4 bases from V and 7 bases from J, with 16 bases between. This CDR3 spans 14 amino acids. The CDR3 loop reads CASSVRDALPGYTF. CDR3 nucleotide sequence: TGTGCCAGCAGTGTTAGGGACGCACTCCCTGGCTACACCTTC.

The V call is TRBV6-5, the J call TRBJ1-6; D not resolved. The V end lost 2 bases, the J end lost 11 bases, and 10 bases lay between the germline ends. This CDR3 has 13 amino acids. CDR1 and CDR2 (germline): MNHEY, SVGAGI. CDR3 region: CASSYEGGTPLHF. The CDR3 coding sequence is TGTGCCAGCAGTTACGAGGGAGGGACACCCCTCCACTTT.

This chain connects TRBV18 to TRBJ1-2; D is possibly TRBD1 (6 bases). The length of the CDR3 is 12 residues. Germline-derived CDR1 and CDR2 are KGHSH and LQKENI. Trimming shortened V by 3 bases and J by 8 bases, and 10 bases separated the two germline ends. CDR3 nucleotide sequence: TGTGCCAGCTCACCCGGGAGGGGGGGCTACACCTTC. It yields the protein CASSPGRGGYTF.

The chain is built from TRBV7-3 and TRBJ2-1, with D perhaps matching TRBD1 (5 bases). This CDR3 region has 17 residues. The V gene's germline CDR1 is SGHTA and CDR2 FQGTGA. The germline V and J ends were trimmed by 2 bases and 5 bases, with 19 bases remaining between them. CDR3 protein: CASSLSGRSTADNEQFF. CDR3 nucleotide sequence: TGTGCCAGCAGCTTATCAGGGCGTTCCACGGCTGACAATGAGCAGTTCTTC.

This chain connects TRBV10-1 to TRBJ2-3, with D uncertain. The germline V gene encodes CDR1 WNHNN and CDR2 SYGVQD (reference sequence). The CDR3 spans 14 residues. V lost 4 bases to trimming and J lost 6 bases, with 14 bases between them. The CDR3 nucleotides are TGCGCCAGCAGTGTAGGTCCCGCGCAGGATACGCAGTATTTT. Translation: CASSVGPAQDTQYF.

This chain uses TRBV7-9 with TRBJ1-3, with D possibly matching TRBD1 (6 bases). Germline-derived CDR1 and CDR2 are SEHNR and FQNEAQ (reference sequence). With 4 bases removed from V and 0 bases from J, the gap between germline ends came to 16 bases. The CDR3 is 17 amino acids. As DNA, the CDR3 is TGTGCCAGCAGCTACCCAGACAGGCCGAGCTCTGGAAACACCATATATTTT. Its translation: CASSYPDRPSSGNTIYF.

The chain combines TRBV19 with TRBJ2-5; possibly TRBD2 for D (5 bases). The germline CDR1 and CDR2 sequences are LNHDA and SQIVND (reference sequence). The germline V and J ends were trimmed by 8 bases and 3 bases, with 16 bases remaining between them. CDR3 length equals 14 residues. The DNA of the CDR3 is TGTGCCAGTGGTTTTCGGACGGGAAAAGAGACCCAGTACTTC. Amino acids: CASGFRTGKETQYF.

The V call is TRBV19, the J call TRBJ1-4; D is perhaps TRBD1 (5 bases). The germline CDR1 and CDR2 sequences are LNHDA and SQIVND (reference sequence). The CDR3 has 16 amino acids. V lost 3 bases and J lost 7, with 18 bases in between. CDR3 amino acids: CASSMGQSTEREKLFF. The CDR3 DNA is TGTGCCAGTAGTATGGGGCAAAGTACGGAACGTGAAAAACTGTTTTTT.

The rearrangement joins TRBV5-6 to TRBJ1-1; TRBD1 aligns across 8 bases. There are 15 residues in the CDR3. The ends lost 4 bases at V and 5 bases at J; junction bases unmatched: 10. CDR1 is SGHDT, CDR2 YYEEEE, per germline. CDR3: CASSPATGAETEAFF. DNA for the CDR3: TGTGCCAGCAGCCCCGCGACAGGGGCAGAGACTGAAGCTTTCTTT.

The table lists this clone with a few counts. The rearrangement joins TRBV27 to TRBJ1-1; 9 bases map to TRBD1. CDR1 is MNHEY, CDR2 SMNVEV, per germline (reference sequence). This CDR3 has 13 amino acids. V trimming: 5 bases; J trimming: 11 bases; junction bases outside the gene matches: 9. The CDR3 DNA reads TGTGCCAGCAGTACAAGGACAGGGGTTGGTGCTTTCTTT. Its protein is CASSTRTGVGAFF.

CDR3 DNA sequence: TGTGCCAGCAGCTTAGCCCACTCCGAGGTGGCTTTCTTT. Amino acids: CASSLAHSEVAFF. This chain uses TRBV7-2 with TRBJ1-1; D is unresolved. In germline, CDR1 is SGHTA, CDR2 FQGNSA. Trimming removed 0 bases at V and 11 bases at J, with 13 bases between. The CDR3 has 13 residues. Combining the CDR3 with reference TRBV7-2 and TRBJ1-1 gives the whole variable domain GAGVSQSPSNKVTEKGKDVELRCDPISGHTALYWYRQSLGQGLEFLIYFQGNSAPDKSGLPSDRFSAERTGGSVSTLTIQRTQQEDSAVYLCASSLAHSEVAFFGQGTRLTVV.

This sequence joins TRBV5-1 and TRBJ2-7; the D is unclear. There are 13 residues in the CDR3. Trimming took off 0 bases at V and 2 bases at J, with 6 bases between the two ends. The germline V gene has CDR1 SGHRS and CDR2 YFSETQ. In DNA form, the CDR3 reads TGCGCCAGCAGCTTGGCGGTAGCCTACGAGCAGTACTTC. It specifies CASSLAVAYEQYF.

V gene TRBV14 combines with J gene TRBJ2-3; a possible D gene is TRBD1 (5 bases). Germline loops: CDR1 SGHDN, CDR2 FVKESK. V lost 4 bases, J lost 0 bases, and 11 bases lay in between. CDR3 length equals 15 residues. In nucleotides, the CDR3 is TGTGCCAGCAGCCCGGACATAACTAGCACAGATACGCAGTATTTT. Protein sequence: CASSPDITSTDTQYF.

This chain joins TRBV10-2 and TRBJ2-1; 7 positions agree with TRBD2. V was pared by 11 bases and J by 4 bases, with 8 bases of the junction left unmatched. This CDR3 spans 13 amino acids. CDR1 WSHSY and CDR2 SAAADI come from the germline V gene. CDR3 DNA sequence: TGCGCCTCGGCCAGCGGGATATACAATGAGCAGTTCTTC. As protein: CASASGIYNEQFF.

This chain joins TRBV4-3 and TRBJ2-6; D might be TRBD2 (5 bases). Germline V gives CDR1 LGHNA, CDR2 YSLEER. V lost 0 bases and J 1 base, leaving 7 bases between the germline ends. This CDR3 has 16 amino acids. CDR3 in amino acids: CASSQERGSGANVLTF. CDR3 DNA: TGCGCCAGCAGCCAAGAACGGGGATCTGGGGCCAACGTCCTGACTTTC.